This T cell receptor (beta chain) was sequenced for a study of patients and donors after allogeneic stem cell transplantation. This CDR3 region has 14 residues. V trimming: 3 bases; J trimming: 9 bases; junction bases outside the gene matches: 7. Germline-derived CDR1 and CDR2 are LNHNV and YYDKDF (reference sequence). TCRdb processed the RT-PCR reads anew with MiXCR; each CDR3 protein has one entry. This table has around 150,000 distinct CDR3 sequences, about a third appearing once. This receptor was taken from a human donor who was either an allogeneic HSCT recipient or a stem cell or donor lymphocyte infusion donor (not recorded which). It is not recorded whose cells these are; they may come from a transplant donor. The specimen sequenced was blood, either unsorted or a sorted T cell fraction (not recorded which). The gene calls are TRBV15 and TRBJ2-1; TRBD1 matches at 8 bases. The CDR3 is CATSRTGARGEQFF. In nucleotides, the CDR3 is TGTGCCACCAGCAGGACAGGGGCGAGGGGTGAGCAGTTCTTC.